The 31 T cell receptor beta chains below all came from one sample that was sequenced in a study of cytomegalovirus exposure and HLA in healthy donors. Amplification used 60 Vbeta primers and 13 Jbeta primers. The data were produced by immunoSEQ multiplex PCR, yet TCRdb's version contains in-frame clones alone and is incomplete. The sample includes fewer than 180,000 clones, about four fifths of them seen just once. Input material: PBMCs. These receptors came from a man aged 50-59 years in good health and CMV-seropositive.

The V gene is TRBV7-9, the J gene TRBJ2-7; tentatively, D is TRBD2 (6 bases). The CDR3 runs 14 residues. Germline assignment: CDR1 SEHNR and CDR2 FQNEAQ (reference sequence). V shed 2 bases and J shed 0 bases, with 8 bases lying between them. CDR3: CASSLREDSYEQYF. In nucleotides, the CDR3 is TGTGCCAGCAGCTTAAGGGAGGACTCCTACGAGCAGTACTTC. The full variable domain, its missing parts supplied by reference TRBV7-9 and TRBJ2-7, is DTGVSQNPRHKITKRGQNVTFRCDPISEHNRLYWYRQTLGQGPEFLTYFQNEAQLEKSRLLSDRFSAERPKGSFSTLEIQRTEQGDSAMYLCASSLREDSYEQYFGPGTRLTVT.

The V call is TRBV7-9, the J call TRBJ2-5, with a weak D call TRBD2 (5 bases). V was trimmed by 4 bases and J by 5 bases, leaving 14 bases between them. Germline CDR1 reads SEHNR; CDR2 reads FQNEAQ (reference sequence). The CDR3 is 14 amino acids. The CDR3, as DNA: TGTGCCAGCAGCTCGATAGCGAGAAGGGAGACCCAGTACTTC. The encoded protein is CASSSIARRETQYF.

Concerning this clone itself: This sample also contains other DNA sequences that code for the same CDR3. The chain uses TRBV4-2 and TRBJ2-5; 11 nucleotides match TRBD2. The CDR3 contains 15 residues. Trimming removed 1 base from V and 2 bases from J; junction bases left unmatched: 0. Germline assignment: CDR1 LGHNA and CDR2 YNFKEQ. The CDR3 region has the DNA TGTGCCAGCAGCCAAGGGACTAGCGGGCAAGAGACCCAGTACTTC. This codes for CASSQGTSGQETQYF.

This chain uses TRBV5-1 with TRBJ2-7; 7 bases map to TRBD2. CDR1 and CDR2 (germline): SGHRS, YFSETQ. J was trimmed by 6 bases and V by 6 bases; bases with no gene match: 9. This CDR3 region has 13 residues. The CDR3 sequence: CASNYPGRVEQYF. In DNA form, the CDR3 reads TGCGCCAGCAACTACCCAGGGAGGGTCGAGCAGTACTTC. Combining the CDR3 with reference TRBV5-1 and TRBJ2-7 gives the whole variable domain KAGVTQTPRYLIKTRGQQVTLSCSPISGHRSVSWYQQTPGQGLQFLFEYFSETQRNKGNFPGRFSGRQFSNSRSEMNVSTLELGDSALYLCASNYPGRVEQYFGPGTRLTVT.

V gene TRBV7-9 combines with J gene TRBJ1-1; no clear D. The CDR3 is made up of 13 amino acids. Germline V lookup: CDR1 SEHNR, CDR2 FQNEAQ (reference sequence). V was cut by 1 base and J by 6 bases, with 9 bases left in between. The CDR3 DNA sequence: TGTGCCAGCAGCTTAGTTGAGGAACCTGAAGCTTTCTTT. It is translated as CASSLVEEPEAFF.

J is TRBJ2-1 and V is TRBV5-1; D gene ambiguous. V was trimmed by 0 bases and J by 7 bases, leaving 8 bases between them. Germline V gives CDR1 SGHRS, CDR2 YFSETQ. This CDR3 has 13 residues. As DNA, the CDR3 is TGCGCCAGCAGCTTGGGACTTTCTAATGAGCAGTTCTTC. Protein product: CASSLGLSNEQFF.

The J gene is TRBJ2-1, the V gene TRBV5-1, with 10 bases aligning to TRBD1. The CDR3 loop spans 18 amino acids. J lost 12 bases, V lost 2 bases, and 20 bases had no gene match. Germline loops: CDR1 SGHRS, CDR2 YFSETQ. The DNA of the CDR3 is TGCGCCAGCAGCTTCTTGGCGCCGCCGGGACAGGGGACGTTAGGGCAGTTCTTC. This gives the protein CASSFLAPPGQGTLGQFF.

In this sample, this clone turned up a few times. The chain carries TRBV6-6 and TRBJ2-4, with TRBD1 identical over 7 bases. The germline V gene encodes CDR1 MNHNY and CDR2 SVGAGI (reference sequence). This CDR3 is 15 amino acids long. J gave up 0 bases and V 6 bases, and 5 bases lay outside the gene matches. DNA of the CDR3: TGTGCCAGCAGCCCAGGGGGTTTAGCCAAAAACATTCAGTACTTC. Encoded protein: CASSPGGLAKNIQYF.

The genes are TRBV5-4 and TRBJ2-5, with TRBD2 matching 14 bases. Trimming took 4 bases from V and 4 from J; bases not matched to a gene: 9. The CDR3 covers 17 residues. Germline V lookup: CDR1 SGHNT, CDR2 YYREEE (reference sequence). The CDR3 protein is CASSPKGLAGGLETQYF. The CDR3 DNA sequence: TGTGCCAGCAGCCCTAAAGGACTAGCGGGAGGCCTAGAGACCCAGTACTTC.

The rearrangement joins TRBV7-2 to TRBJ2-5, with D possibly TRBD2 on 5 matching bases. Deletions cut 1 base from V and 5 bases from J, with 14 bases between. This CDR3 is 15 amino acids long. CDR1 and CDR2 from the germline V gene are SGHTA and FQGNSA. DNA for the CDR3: TGTGCCAGCAGCTTAGGACAAAATAGGGAGGAGACCCAGTACTTC. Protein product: CASSLGQNREETQYF. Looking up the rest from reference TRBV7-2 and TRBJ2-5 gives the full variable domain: GAGVSQSPSNKVTEKGKDVELRCDPISGHTALYWYRQSLGQGLEFLIYFQGNSAPDKSGLPSDRFSAERTGGSVSTLTIQRTQQEDSAVYLCASSLGQNREETQYFGPGTRLLVL.

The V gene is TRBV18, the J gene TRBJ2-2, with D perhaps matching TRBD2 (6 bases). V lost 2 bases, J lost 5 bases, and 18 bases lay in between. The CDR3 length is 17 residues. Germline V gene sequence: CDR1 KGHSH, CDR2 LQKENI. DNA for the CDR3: TGTGCCAGCTCACCAGAGATAACCGGGGGAACAACCGGGGAGCTGTTTTTT. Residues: CASSPEITGGTTGELFF. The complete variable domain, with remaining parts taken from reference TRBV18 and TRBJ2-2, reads NAGVMQNPRHLVRRRGQEARLRCSPMKGHSHVYWYRQLPEEGLKFMVYLQKENIIDESGMPKERFSAEFPKEGPSILRIQQVVRGDSAAYFCASSPEITGGTTGELFFGEGSRLTVL.

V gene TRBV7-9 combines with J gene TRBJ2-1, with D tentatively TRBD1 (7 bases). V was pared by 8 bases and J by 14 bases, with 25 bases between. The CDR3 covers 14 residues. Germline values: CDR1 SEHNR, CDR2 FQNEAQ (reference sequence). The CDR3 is CASSGTEGLKVEFF. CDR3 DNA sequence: TGTGCCAGCTCTGGGACAGAAGGACTAAAAGTCGAGTTCTTC.

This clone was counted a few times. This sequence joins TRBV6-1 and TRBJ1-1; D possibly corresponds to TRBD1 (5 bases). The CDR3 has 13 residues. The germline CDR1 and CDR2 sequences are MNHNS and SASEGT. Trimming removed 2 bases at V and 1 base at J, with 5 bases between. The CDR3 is CASSERGNTEAFF. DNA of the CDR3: TGTGCCAGCAGTGAAAGGGGGAACACTGAAGCTTTCTTT.

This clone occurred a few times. CDR3 residues: CASSFFGGRTDTQYF. DNA of the CDR3: TGTGCCAGCAGTTTTTTCGGGGGGCGCACAGATACGCAGTATTTT. The chain is built from TRBV28 and TRBJ2-3; D might be TRBD2 (7 bases). Trimming took 3 bases from V and 1 from J, leaving 11 bases between them. The CDR3 contains 15 residues. Germline V gene data show CDR1 as MDHEN and CDR2 as SYDVKM.

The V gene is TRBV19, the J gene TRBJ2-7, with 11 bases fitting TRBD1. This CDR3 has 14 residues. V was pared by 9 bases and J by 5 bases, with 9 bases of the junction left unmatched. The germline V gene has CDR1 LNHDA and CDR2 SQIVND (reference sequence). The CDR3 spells CASQQLGQGDEQYF. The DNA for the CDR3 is TGTGCCAGCCAACAGCTGGGACAGGGGGACGAGCAGTACTTC.

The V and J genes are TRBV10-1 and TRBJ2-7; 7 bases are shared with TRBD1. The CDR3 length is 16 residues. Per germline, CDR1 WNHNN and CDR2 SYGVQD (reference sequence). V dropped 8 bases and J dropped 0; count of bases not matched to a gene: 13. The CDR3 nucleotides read TGCGCCAGCCCGACCCAGGACAGGTGGGGCTCCTACGAGCAGTACTTC. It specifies CASPTQDRWGSYEQYF.

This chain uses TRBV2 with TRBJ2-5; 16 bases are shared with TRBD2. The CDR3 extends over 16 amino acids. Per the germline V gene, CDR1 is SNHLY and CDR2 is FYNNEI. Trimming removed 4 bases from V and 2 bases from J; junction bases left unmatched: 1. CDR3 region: CASSGGLAGGQETQYF. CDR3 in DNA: TGTGCCAGCAGTGGGGGACTAGCGGGAGGGCAAGAGACCCAGTACTTC.

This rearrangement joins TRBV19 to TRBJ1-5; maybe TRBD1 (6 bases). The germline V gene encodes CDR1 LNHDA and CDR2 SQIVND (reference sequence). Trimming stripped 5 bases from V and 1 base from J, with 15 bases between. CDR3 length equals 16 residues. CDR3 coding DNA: TGTGCCAGTAGTGTGAGGGGGGAGGGGAGCAATCAGCCCCAGCATTTT. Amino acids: CASSVRGEGSNQPQHF.

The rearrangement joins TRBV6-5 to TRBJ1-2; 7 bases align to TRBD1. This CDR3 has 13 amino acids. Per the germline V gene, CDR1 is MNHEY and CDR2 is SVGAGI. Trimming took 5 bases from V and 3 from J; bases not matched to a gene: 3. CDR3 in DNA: TGTGCCAGCAGTCCACAGGGGTACTATGGCTACACCTTC. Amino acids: CASSPQGYYGYTF.

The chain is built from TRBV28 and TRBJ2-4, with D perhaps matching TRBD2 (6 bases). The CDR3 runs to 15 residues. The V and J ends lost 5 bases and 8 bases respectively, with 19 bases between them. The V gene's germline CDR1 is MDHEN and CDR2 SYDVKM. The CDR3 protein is CASSLPSGLTDIQYF. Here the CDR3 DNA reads TGTGCCAGCAGTCTTCCAAGCGGGCTTACGGACATTCAGTACTTC.

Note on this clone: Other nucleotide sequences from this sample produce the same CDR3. The CDR3 spells CASSLAGYQETQYF. CDR3 DNA: TGCGCCAGCAGCTTGGCCGGGTATCAAGAGACCCAGTACTTC. This rearrangement joins TRBV5-1 to TRBJ2-5, with D unresolved. The ends were cut back, 0 bases at V and 2 bases at J, with 8 bases in the middle. This CDR3 is built from 14 residues. Per the germline V gene, CDR1 is SGHRS and CDR2 is YFSETQ.

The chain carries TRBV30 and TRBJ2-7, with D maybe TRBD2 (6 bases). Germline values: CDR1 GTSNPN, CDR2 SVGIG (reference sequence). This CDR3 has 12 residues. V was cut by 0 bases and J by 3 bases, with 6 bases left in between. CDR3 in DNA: TGTGCCTGGAGTGTGGGGGGCTACGAGCAGTACTTC. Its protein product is CAWSVGGYEQYF.

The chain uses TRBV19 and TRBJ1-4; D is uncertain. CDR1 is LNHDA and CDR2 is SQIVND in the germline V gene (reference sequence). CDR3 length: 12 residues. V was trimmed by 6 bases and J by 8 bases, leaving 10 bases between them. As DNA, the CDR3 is TGTGCCAGTAGGAGTACCGGGGAAAAACTGTTTTTT. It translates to CASRSTGEKLFF.

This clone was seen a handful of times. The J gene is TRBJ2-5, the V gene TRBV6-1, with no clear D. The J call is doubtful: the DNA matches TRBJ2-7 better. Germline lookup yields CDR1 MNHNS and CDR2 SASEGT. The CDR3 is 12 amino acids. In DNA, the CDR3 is TGTGCCAGCGTGAGGAAACCCTACGAGCAGTACTTC. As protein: CASVRKPYEQYF.

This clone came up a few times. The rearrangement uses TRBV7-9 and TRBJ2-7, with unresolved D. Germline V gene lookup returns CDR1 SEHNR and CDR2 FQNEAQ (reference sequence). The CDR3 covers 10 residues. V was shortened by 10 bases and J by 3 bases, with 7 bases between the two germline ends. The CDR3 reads CATERYEQYF. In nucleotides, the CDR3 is TGTGCCACAGAGCGCTACGAGCAGTACTTC.

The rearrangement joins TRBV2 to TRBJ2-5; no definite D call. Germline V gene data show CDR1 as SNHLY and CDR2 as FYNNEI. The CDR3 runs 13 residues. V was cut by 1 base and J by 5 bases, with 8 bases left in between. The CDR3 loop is CASSEGPRETQYF. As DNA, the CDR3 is TGTGCCAGCAGTGAAGGCCCGCGGGAGACCCAGTACTTC.

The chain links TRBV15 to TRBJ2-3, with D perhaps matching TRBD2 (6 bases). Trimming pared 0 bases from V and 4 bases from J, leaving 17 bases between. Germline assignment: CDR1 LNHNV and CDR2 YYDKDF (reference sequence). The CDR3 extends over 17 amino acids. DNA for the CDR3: TGTGCCACCAGCAGAGACGCTGTACAGACGGGAGCAGATACGCAGTATTTT. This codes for CATSRDAVQTGADTQYF.

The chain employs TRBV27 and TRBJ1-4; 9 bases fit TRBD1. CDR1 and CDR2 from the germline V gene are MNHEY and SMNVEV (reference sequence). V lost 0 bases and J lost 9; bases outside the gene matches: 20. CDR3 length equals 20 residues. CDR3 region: CASSLSRYARDRDFEKKLFF. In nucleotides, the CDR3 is TGTGCCAGCAGTTTATCGCGGTATGCCCGGGACAGGGACTTTGAGAAAAAACTGTTTTTT.

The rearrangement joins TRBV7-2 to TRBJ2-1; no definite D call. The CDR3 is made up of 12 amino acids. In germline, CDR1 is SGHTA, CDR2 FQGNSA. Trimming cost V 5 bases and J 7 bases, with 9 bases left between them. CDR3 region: CASSAGTNEQFF. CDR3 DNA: TGTGCCAGCAGCGCAGGAACGAATGAGCAGTTCTTC. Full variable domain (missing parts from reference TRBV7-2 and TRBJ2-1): GAGVSQSPSNKVTEKGKDVELRCDPISGHTALYWYRQSLGQGLEFLIYFQGNSAPDKSGLPSDRFSAERTGGSVSTLTIQRTQQEDSAVYLCASSAGTNEQFFGPGTRLTVL.

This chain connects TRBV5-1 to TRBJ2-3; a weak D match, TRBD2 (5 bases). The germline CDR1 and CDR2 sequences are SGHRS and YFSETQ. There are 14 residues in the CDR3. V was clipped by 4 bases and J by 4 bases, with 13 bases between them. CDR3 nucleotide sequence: TGCGCCAGCAGCCAGGACGGGAATTCAGATACGCAGTATTTT. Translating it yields CASSQDGNSDTQYF. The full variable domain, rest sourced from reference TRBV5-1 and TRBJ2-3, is KAGVTQTPRYLIKTRGQQVTLSCSPISGHRSVSWYQQTPGQGLQFLFEYFSETQRNKGNFPGRFSGRQFSNSRSEMNVSTLELGDSALYLCASSQDGNSDTQYFGPGTRLTVL.

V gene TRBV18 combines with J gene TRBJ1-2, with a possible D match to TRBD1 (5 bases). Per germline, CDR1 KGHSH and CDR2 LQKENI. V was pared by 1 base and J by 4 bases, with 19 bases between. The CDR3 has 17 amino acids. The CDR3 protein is CASSPQPLVGEGYGYTF. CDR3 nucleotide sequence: TGTGCCAGCTCACCACAGCCACTCGTAGGGGAGGGCTATGGCTACACCTTC.